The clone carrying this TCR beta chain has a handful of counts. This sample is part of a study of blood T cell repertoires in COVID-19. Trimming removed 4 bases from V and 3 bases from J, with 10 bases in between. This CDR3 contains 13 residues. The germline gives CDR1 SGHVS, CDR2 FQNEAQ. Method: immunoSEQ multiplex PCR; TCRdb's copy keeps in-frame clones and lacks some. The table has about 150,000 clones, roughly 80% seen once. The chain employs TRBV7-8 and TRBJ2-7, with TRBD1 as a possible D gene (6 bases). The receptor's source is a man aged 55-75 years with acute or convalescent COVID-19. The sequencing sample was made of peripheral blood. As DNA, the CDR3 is TGTGCCAGCAGCTCTTCCAGGGGCTACGAGCAGTACTTC. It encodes CASSSSRGYEQYF.